What follows are 24 T cell receptor beta chains derived from one specimen sequenced in a study of blood T cells in healthy people across ages (dated by TCRdb to between 2014 and 2016). The receptor library was made with 5' RACE. Data came from an Illumina HiSeq 2500. A second PCR of roughly 6 to 11 cycles was run with a J-beta primer mix and a sample-barcoded 5' primer. The public sequencing data were trimmed at Q25 with fastp and processed into clonotypes with MiXCR by TCRdb, which kept only in-frame beta chains. Every entry covers one CDR3 protein and lists the most common genes and DNA from its rows. For this sample there are approximately 350,000 distinct CDR3 sequences; over 45% appear just once. The ten largest clonotypes hold 45% to 55% of the sample. Sequencing used blood. These receptors all stem from a man in his sixties in good health.

This clonotype was observed a handful of times. The CDR3 is CASSEQGVEGYTF. The CDR3 region has the DNA TGTGCCAGCAGCGAACAGGGAGTCGAGGGCTACACCTTC. The rearrangement joins TRBV11-2 to TRBJ1-2; D is perhaps TRBD1 (6 bases). Germline loops: CDR1 SGHAT, CDR2 FQNNGV. V lost 5 bases, J lost 8 bases, and 15 bases lay in between. The CDR3 sequence is 13 residues long.

This clonotype has ten or more counts. This sequence joins TRBV6-6 and TRBJ2-5, with D unclear. V gave up 6 bases and J gave up 5 bases, with 7 bases separating them. Germline CDR1 reads MNHNY; CDR2 reads SVGAGI (reference sequence). The CDR3 contains 11 residues. The CDR3 reads CASRNVETQYF. The CDR3 DNA reads as TGTGCCAGCAGGAATGTGGAGACCCAGTACTTC.

For the CDR3, the DNA is TGTGCCAGCAGCTTGGGGAACCTACCCCGTGGAAACACCATATATTTT. This sequence encodes CASSLGNLPRGNTIYF. The gene calls are TRBV7-9 and TRBJ1-3; D call uncertain. The CDR3 sequence is 16 residues long. Germline V CDR1 and CDR2: SEHNR, FQNEAQ (reference sequence). V was clipped by 3 bases and J by 3 bases, with 15 bases between them.

On this clonotype: One end of the junction does not line up with germline, which may come from a read error. The CDR3 bases are TGTGCCAGCAACCTCACACCATCAGGGATCAATGAGCAGTACTTT. Its translation is CASNLTPSGINEQYF. V is TRBV12-3 or TRBV12-4 and J is TRBJ2-5, with a weak D call TRBD1 (5 bases). The CDR3 spans 15 residues.

The DNA of the CDR3 is TGTGCCAGCAGCCAAGAGGCGGGAAATTCACCCCTCCACTTT. Protein sequence: CASSQEAGNSPLHF. The gene calls are TRBV14 and TRBJ1-6; no definite D call. Trimming stripped 0 bases from V and 7 bases from J, with 7 bases between. Germline-derived CDR1 and CDR2 are SGHDN and FVKESK. This CDR3 comprises 14 residues.

The CDR3 nucleotides read TGTGCCTGGAGTGTCGGCAGCCTGAAACCAGAGCAGTACTTC. Translating it yields CAWSVGSLKPEQYF. The chain has TRBV30 and TRBJ2-7; D is unclear. V was cut by 0 bases and J by 7 bases, with 16 bases left in between. This CDR3 spans 14 amino acids. CDR1 and CDR2 (germline): GTSNPN, SVGIG (reference sequence).

Note on this clonotype: The germline gene is not matched at one end of the junction; a read error may be the cause. This chain uses TRBV28 with TRBJ2-7; 10 bases map to TRBD1. Germline V gives CDR1 MDHEN, CDR2 SYDVKM. The CDR3 is made up of 15 amino acids. This CDR3 reads CDSNRPGTGAYEQYF. CDR3 nucleotide sequence: TGTGACAGCAATCGCCCTGGGACAGGGGCCTACGAGCAGTACTTC. Drawing the rest from reference TRBV28 and TRBJ2-7, the complete variable domain is DVKVTQSSRYLVKRTGEKVFLECVQDMDHENMFWYRQDPGLGLRLIYFSYDVKMKEKGDIPEGYSVSREKKERFSLILESASTNQTSMYLCDSNRPGTGAYEQYFGPGTRLTVT.

The V call is TRBV6-6, the J call TRBJ1-2; the match to TRBD1 covers 9 bases. This CDR3 is 15 amino acids long. Trimming removed 5 bases from V and 4 bases from J; junction bases left unmatched: 8. Germline V CDR1 and CDR2: MNHNY, SVGAGI (reference sequence). The CDR3 loop reads CASSPWTGVGYGYTF. CDR3 DNA sequence: TGTGCCAGCAGTCCCTGGACAGGGGTCGGCTATGGCTACACCTTC.

The chain carries TRBV6-2 or TRBV6-3 and TRBJ2-3; 7 nucleotides align to TRBD2. After removal of 5 bases from V and 10 bases from J, the junction contained 6 bases not matched to a gene. The germline gives CDR1 MNHEY, CDR2 SVGEGT. This CDR3 has 12 residues. The CDR3 sequence: CASSQGLFSQYF. For the CDR3, the DNA is TGTGCCAGCAGTCAGGGACTATTCTCGCAGTATTTT.

The CDR3 nucleotides are TGCGCCAGCAGCTTGAACCCTAGAGGCATGGAGACCCAGTACTTC. Translating gives CASSLNPRGMETQYF. V usage is TRBV5-1 and J usage is TRBJ2-5, with D hard to call. V was shortened by 1 base and J by 5 bases, with 15 bases between the two germline ends. From germline, CDR1 is SGHRS and CDR2 YFSETQ. The CDR3 spans 15 residues.

The V call is TRBV18, the J call TRBJ1-1; TRBD1 might be the D (6 bases). CDR1 and CDR2 (germline): KGHSH, LQKENI. Trimming took 3 bases from V and 0 from J, leaving 14 bases between them. The CDR3 runs to 16 residues. The CDR3 protein is CASSPGAGAMNTEAFF. The CDR3 DNA reads TGTGCCAGCTCACCCGGGGCAGGGGCCATGAACACTGAAGCTTTCTTT.

This clonotype was detected once. The rearrangement links TRBV29-1 to TRBJ1-2; D remains unclear. This CDR3 is built from 13 residues. The ends were cut back, 6 bases at V and 2 bases at J, with 13 bases in the middle. Germline V lookup: CDR1 SQVTM, CDR2 ANQGSEA. The CDR3 reads CSVGGGPNYGYTF. The CDR3 nucleotides read TGCAGCGTCGGCGGAGGGCCGAACTATGGCTACACCTTC. The variable domain in full, completed from reference TRBV29-1 and TRBJ1-2, reads SAVISQKPSRDICQRGTSLTIQCQVDSQVTMMFWYRQQPGQSLTLIATANQGSEATYESGFVIDKFPISRPNLTFSTLTVSNMSPEDSSIYLCSVGGGPNYGYTFGSGTRLTVV.

This clonotype was recorded a few times. The genes are TRBV20-1 and TRBJ2-7; D could derive from TRBD1 or TRBD2 (6 bases each). Trimming left V 6 bases short and J 3 bases short, with 15 bases between. The CDR3 totals 13 residues. CDR1 and CDR2 (germline): DFQATT, SNEGSKA (reference sequence). CDR3 in amino acids: CSARGRTNYEQYF. CDR3 bases: TGCAGTGCCAGGGGTAGGACTAACTACGAGCAGTACTTC.

CDR3 loop: CASSQEGRGRGGYTF. CDR3 coding DNA: TGTGCCAGCAGCCAAGAAGGCAGGGGGCGCGGTGGCTACACCTTC. The rearrangement uses TRBV3-1 and TRBJ1-2, with TRBD1 matching 8 bases. V lost 0 bases, J lost 7 bases, and 7 bases stayed unmatched. Germline V gene data show CDR1 as LGHDT and CDR2 as YNNKEL (reference sequence). The CDR3 is 15 amino acids.

The CDR3 bases are TGTGCCAGCAGTTACCAGACCACCGGGGAGCAGTACTTC. This translates into CASSYQTTGEQYF. The rearrangement uses TRBV6-2 or TRBV6-3 and TRBJ2-7, with unresolved D. The CDR3 is made up of 13 amino acids. V was pared by 2 bases and J by 7 bases, with 12 bases between. The V gene's germline CDR1 is MNHEY and CDR2 SVGEGT.

The gene calls are TRBV6-6 and TRBJ2-7, with 9 bases aligning to TRBD2. CDR1 MNHNY and CDR2 SVGAGI come from the germline V gene (reference sequence). The CDR3 extends over 14 amino acids. The V gene end was trimmed by 6 bases and the J gene end by 2 bases; junction bases not matched to a gene: 5. Here the CDR3 DNA reads TGTGCCAGCAGGAGCATAGCGGGAGCCTACGAGCAGTACTTC. It yields the protein CASRSIAGAYEQYF.

The chain recombines TRBV7-8 with TRBJ2-7; D is perhaps TRBD2 (5 bases). V lost 2 bases, J lost 2 bases, and 16 bases lay in between. The CDR3 is made up of 16 amino acids. Germline CDR1 and CDR2: SGHVS and FQNEAQ. CDR3 bases: TGTGCCAGCAGCTTAACTCTAGCCTCACCTCCCTACGAGCAGTACTTC. Its translation: CASSLTLASPPYEQYF.

This clonotype showed up just once. The J gene is TRBJ2-3, the V gene TRBV29-1; TRBD2 matches at 12 bases. The CDR3 has 13 amino acids. From germline, CDR1 is SQVTM and CDR2 ANQGSEA. Trimming took 7 bases from V and 8 from J; bases not matched to a gene: 7. The CDR3 here is CSGSSGRAGTQYF. CDR3 sequence (DNA): TGCAGCGGATCTAGCGGGAGGGCCGGTACGCAGTATTTT.

The chain carries TRBV5-1 and TRBJ2-3, with 8 bases aligning to TRBD2. The CDR3 is 17 amino acids. CDR1 is SGHRS and CDR2 is YFSETQ in the germline V gene. After removal of 0 bases from V and 5 bases from J, the junction contained 11 bases not matched to a gene. CDR3 region: CASSLVPGGVTQDTQYF. The CDR3 DNA reads TGCGCCAGCAGCTTGGTGCCGGGGGGGGTAACACAAGATACGCAGTATTTT.

This clonotype was recorded once. This chain joins TRBV7-9 and TRBJ2-1; D gene uncertain. The germline V gene has CDR1 SEHNR and CDR2 FQNEAQ (reference sequence). This CDR3 has 14 amino acids. V lost 5 bases and J 0 bases, leaving 8 bases between the germline ends. Here the CDR3 reads CASSPWASYNEQFF. CDR3 in DNA: TGTGCCAGCAGCCCCTGGGCCTCCTACAATGAGCAGTTCTTC.

The CDR3 loop reads CSAISGTSTDTQYF. CDR3 DNA: TGCAGTGCCATTAGCGGGACGAGCACAGATACGCAGTATTTT. The rearrangement joins TRBV20-1 to TRBJ2-3; 8 nucleotides align to TRBD2. Losses at the gene ends were 6 bases for V and 0 bases for J; bases not matched to a gene: 5. Germline V lookup: CDR1 DFQATT, CDR2 SNEGSKA (reference sequence). CDR3 length: 14 residues.

This clonotype was found a few times. The J gene is TRBJ1-2, the V gene TRBV25-1; D is possibly TRBD1 (5 bases). The V end lost 7 bases, the J end lost 8 bases, and 14 bases lay between the germline ends. This CDR3 spans 12 amino acids. Looked up from germline, CDR1 is MGHDK and CDR2 is SYGVNS. CDR3 protein: CASTRGVSGYTF. CDR3 nucleotide sequence: TGTGCCAGCACCCGGGGGGTTAGCGGCTACACCTTC.

The V call is TRBV5-1, the J call TRBJ2-3; D perhaps matches TRBD2 (6 bases). This CDR3 has 15 residues. V was shortened by 6 bases and J by 1 base, with 15 bases between the two germline ends. Germline lookup yields CDR1 SGHRS and CDR2 YFSETQ. The CDR3 DNA is TGCGCCAGCATCCCTGGCGGGGCCCGCACAGATACGCAGTATTTT. It translates to CASIPGGARTDTQYF.

In its sample, this clonotype was seen many times. The rearrangement joins TRBV25-1 to TRBJ1-2; unclear D gene. The germline CDR1 and CDR2 sequences are MGHDK and SYGVNS. The CDR3 length is 13 residues. V lost 7 bases to trimming and J lost 2 bases, with 11 bases between them. The CDR3 loop is CASTAGPNYGYTF. The CDR3 DNA reads TGTGCCAGCACAGCTGGGCCAAACTATGGCTACACCTTC.